A selection of T cell receptor beta chains follows, all from one sample in a study of T-cell reconstitution after alpha-beta-depleted transplantation in children. Each CDR3 protein is one row after TCRdb ran MiXCR on the PCR reads. The sample consists of about 980,000 distinct CDR3 sequences, about 29% of them appearing once. Here the sequenced sample was PBMCs, mostly from graft donor cells, taken 360 days after TCRalphabeta/CD19-depleted stem cell transplant. Source of these receptors: a boy in the first two years of life who had a stem cell transplant for SCID, so the T cells may come from the graft donor. CDR3s include the opening cysteine and the closing phenylalanine or tryptophan. The D gene is left open where the match is weak. Size is stated for part of the rows, as once, few or many counts, or as a class when the clone is expanded.

d_gene | j_gene | v_gene | abundance | CDR3aa | CDR3nt
TRBD1 | TRBJ1-1 | TRBV20-1 | NA | CSARDRAMNTEAFF | TGCAGTGCTCGGGACAGGGCTATGAACACTGAAGCTTTCTTT
NA | TRBJ2-1 | TRBV7-2 | NA | CASSARVGYNEQFF | TGTGCCAGCAGCGCCCGGGTGGGCTACAATGAGCAGTTCTTC
NA | TRBJ1-1 | TRBV11-3 | many | CASSLGRLNTEAFF | TGTGCCAGCAGTTTAGGCCGGCTGAACACTGAAGCTTTCTTT
TRBD1 | TRBJ2-1 | TRBV18 | NA | CASSPDRANSYNEQFF | TGTGCCAGCTCACCGGACAGGGCAAACTCCTACAATGAGCAGTTCTTC
NA | TRBJ1-3 | TRBV4-1 | NA | CASSQDSGGAGNTIYF | TGCGCCAGCAGCCAAGATTCAGGCGGGGCTGGAAACACCATATATTTT
TRBD2 | TRBJ2-3 | TRBV20-1 | few | CSAITGTSVGDTQYF | TGCAGTGCTATTACCGGGACTAGCGTGGGAGATACGCAGTATTTT
NA | TRBJ2-7 | TRBV25-1 | few | CASTKGQNTYEQYF | TGTGCCAGCACGAAAGGCCAAAACACCTACGAGCAGTACTTC
NA | TRBJ2-7 | TRBV7-2 | few | CASSLAASPPSYEQYF | TGTGCCAGCAGCTTAGCGGCATCTCCCCCTTCCTACGAGCAGTACTTC
TRBD2 | TRBJ2-3 | TRBV18 | many | CASSPQRGGTDTQYF | TGTGCCAGCTCACCTCAGCGGGGGGGCACAGATACGCAGTATTTT
NA | TRBJ1-5 | TRBV5-1 | NA | CASSPGPSQPQHF | TGCGCCAGCAGCCCGGGCCCAAGTCAGCCCCAGCATTTT
NA | TRBJ2-3 | TRBV9 | NA | CASSFLYWGLPDTQYF | TGTGCCAGCAGCTTTCTCTATTGGGGCTTGCCGGATACGCAGTATTTT
NA | TRBJ2-3 | TRBV5-4 | NA | CASSVFPPGTDTQYF | TGTGCCAGCAGCGTGTTCCCTCCTGGCACAGATACGCAGTATTTT
NA | TRBJ2-3 | TRBV7-8 | NA | CASSFRPTTDTQYF | TGTGCCAGCAGCTTCAGACCGACCACAGATACGCAGTATTTT
NA | TRBJ1-5 | TRBV20-1 | few | CSPVPDSNNQPQHF | TGCAGCCCAGTGCCGGACAGTAACAATCAGCCCCAGCATTTT
NA | TRBJ2-7 | TRBV9 | few | CASSVAPAFGIEQYF | TGTGCCAGCAGCGTAGCTCCGGCCTTCGGGATCGAGCAGTACTTC
NA | TRBJ1-2 | TRBV12-3/TRBV12-4 | NA | CASRDLGSRGYTF | TGTGCCAGCAGAGACTTGGGGTCTCGCGGCTACACCTTC
NA | TRBJ1-2 | TRBV29-1 | few | CSVGGKEGGGYTF | TGCAGCGTTGGAGGGAAAGAAGGAGGTGGCTACACCTTC
TRBD1 | TRBJ1-2 | TRBV5-1 | NA | CASSSRTGNYGYTF | TGCGCCAGCAGCTCCCGGACAGGGAACTATGGCTACACCTTC
NA | TRBJ2-1 | TRBV27 | NA | CASSSYAAITYNEQFF | TGTGCCAGCAGTTCCTACGCGGCGATCACCTACAATGAGCAGTTCTTC
TRBD1 | TRBJ2-1 | TRBV20-1 | few | CSADTGTGPPDEQFF | TGCAGTGCTGACACCGGGACAGGGCCCCCCGATGAGCAGTTCTTC
NA | TRBJ2-4 | TRBV4-2 | many | CASSQDTGPVGNIQYF | TGTGCCAGCAGCCAAGATACAGGGCCCGTGGGAAACATTCAGTACTTC
TRBD2 | TRBJ2-4 | TRBV7-2 | NA | CASSFPRLAGAKDIQYF | TGTGCCAGCAGCTTCCCCCGACTAGCGGGGGCCAAAGACATTCAGTACTTC
TRBD2 | TRBJ2-2 | TRBV5-6 | NA | CASSLTQRGDTGELFF | TGTGCCAGCAGCTTGACCCAGCGGGGAGACACCGGGGAGCTGTTTTTT
NA | TRBJ2-1 | TRBV3-1 | NA | CASSLHSVEQFF | TGTGCCAGCAGCCTCCATAGCGTCGAGCAGTTCTTC
NA | TRBJ2-1 | TRBV20-1 | NA | CSASSLLGFNEQFF | TGCAGTGCTAGCAGCCTACTGGGGTTCAATGAGCAGTTCTTC
TRBD1 | TRBJ2-4 | TRBV28 | NA | CASQGAVVAKNIQYF | TGTGCCAGCCAGGGGGCGGTGGTTGCCAAAAACATTCAGTACTTC
TRBD2 | TRBJ2-3 | TRBV7-7 | NA | CASSLAASGGGGTQYF | TGTGCCAGCAGCTTAGCGGCTAGCGGGGGCGGGGGTACGCAGTATTTT
NA | TRBJ2-1 | TRBV5-1 | NA | CASSLDPNKQFF | TGCGCCAGCAGCTTGGATCCCAATAAGCAGTTCTTC
TRBD2 | TRBJ2-1 | TRBV20-1 | few | CSARDWWGGDYNEQFF | TGCAGTGCTAGAGATTGGTGGGGGGGTGATTACAATGAGCAGTTCTTC
NA | TRBJ2-7 | TRBV20-1 | NA | CSASPQGDYEQYF | TGCAGTGCTAGCCCACAGGGAGACTACGAGCAGTACTTC
NA | TRBJ2-3 | TRBV12-3/TRBV12-4 | NA | CASSPQPPDTQYF | TGTGCCAGCAGTCCTCAGCCGCCAGATACGCAGTATTTT
NA | TRBJ1-5 | TRBV5-1 | NA | CASRLDSYQPQHF | TGCGCCAGCCGCCTGGACAGTTATCAGCCCCAGCATTTT
NA | TRBJ2-3 | TRBV12-3/TRBV12-4 | few | CASSSPSSGPYTDTQYF | TGTGCCAGCAGTTCACCCTCGTCTGGGCCGTACACAGATACGCAGTATTTT